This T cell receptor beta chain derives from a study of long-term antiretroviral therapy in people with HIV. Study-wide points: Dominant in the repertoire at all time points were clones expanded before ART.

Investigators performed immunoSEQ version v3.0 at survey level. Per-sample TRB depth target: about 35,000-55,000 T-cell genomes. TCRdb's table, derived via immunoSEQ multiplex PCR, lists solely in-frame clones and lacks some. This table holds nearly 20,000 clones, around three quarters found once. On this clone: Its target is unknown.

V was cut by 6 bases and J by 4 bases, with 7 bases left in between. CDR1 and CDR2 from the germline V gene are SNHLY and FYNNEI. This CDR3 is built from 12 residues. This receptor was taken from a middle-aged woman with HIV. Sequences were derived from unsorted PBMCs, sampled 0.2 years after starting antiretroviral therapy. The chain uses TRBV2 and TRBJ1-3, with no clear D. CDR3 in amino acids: CASSARGNTIYF. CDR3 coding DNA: TGTGCCAGCAGCGCACGGGGAAACACCATATATTTT.